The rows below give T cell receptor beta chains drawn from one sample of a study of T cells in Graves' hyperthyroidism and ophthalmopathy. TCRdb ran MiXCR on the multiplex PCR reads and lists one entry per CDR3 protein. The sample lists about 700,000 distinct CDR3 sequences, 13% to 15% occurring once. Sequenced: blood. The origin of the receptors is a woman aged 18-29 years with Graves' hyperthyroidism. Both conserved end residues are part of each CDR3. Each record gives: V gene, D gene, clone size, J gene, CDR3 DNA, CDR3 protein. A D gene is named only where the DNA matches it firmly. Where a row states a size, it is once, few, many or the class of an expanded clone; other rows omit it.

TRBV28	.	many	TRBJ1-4	TGTGCCAGCAGCGTTCTCTTATCCGGGGCCTCGGAACTGTTTTTT	CASSVLLSGASELFF
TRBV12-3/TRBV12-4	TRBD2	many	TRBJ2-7	TGTGCCAGCAGTCCAATCTCTAGCGGGAGTACCTACGAGCAGTACTTC	CASSPISSGSTYEQYF
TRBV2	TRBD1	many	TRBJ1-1	TGTGCCAGCAGTTGGGACAGCCCGAACACTGAAGCTTTCTTT	CASSWDSPNTEAFF
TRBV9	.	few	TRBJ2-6	TGTGCCAGCAGCGCCAGCTCGGCTGGGGCCAACGTCCTGACTTTC	CASSASSAGANVLTF
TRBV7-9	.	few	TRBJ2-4	TGTGCCAGCAGCTTCCCCACGGGCAGGGGCCCGGGACTAGCCAAAAACATTCAGTACTTC	CASSFPTGRGPGLAKNIQYF
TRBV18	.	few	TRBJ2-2	TGTGCCAGCTCACCACCTGCGCGGGCGAACACCGGGGAGCTGTTTTTT	CASSPPARANTGELFF
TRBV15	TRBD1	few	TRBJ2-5	TGTGCCACCAGCAGACGGGACAGGGGAAACCAAGAGACCCAGTACTTC	CATSRRDRGNQETQYF
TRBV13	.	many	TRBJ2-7	TGTGCCAGCAGCCGCGGGAAAACAGGACGCGAGCAGTACTTC	CASSRGKTGREQYF
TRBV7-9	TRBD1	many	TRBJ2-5	TGTGCCAGCAGCCATTACTCCGGACAGGACGGAGAGACCCAGTACTTC	CASSHYSGQDGETQYF
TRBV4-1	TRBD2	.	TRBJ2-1	TGCGCCAGCAGCCAAGGTGTTGTGGGACTAGCCTTGAAGAGCTCCTACAATGAGCAGTTCTTC	CASSQGVVGLALKSSYNEQFF